This T cell receptor (beta chain) was captured by sequencing in a study of blood T cell repertoires in COVID-19. Sequencing was performed with immunoSEQ multiplex PCR; in TCRdb, only in-frame clones are kept and a portion is missing. The sample comprises some 87,000 clones, over 75% of which are singletons, and about a sixth rests with the top ten. The CDR3 is 13 residues long. V was trimmed by 6 bases and J by 1 base, leaving 6 bases between them. This receptor was taken from a human donor in a cohort sampled during active COVID-19. Input material: peripheral blood. J is TRBJ2-2 and V is TRBV12-3 or TRBV12-4, with D perhaps matching TRBD1 (6 bases). The CDR3 DNA sequence: TGTGCCAGCAGACAGGGGAACACCGGGGAGCTGTTTTTT. Its protein is CASRQGNTGELFF.